Ten or more counts support the clone carrying this TCR beta chain. Its specificity is unknown. Trimming took 6 bases from V and 5 from J, leaving 13 bases between them. The germline V gene has CDR1 MNHEY and CDR2 SVGEGT. This CDR3 comprises 13 residues. This sample stems from a study of early T cells in non-severe SARS-CoV-2 infection. Study results and caveats: Private and CD4 specificities were missed by VDJdb matching, which favored anti-spike CD8 responses.

Unique molecular identifiers were affixed to single, distinct cDNA molecules. TCRdb called the 5' RACE reads again in MiXCR, with one record for every CDR3 protein. Among approximately 32,000 distinct CDR3 sequences, almost 6% were seen once, and the ten largest hold about 8%. Sequenced material: whole blood. The rearrangement links TRBV6-2 or TRBV6-3 to TRBJ1-2, with D possibly matching TRBD1 (5 bases). The TCR sequence derives from an adult who was a healthcare worker with PCR-confirmed SARS-CoV-2 infection or an uninfected control (not recorded which). The CDR3 DNA is TGTGCCAGCAGCCCGGGACGGCTATATGGCTACACCTTC. It is translated as CASSPGRLYGYTF.